This T cell receptor (beta chain) derives from a study of PD-L1 blockade in urothelial cancer. Germline lookup yields CDR1 MNHEY and CDR2 SMNVEV (reference sequence). The trim removed 5 bases at V and 2 bases at J, leaving 7 bases unmatched. This CDR3 comprises 15 residues. The time point was: peripheral blood 6 weeks after treatment start. Assay used: immunoSEQ multiplex PCR; TCRdb lists only in-frame clones, some missing. The sample has more than 30,000 clones; about 89% are singletons. Sequenced here: PBMCs, sampled around atezolizumab (anti-PD-L1) treatment. The sequence was collected from a man older than 75 with urothelial cancer. The chain couples TRBV27 to TRBJ2-3; 7 positions match TRBD1. CDR3 residues: CASSPYGQATDTQYF. The DNA of the CDR3 is TGTGCCAGCAGTCCATACGGACAGGCCACAGATACGCAGTATTTT.